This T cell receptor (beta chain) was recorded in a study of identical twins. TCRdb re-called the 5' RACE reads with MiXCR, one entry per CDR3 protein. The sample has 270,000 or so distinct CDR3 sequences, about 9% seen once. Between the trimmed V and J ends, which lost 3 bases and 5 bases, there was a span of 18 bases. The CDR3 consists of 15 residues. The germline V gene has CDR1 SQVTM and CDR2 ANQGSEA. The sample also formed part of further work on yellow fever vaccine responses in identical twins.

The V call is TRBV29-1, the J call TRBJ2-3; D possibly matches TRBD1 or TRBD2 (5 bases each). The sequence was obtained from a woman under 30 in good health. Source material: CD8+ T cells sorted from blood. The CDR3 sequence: CSVEGVQGKVDTQYF. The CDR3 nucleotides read TGCAGCGTTGAGGGAGTTCAGGGAAAGGTAGATACGCAGTATTTT.